The present T cell receptor beta chain was sequenced within a study of cytomegalovirus exposure and HLA in healthy donors (dated by TCRdb to 2017 to 2019). At the level of the whole study: In an earlier analysis of several hundred of the donors, roughly 300 Gb of sequence data and 117 million unique TCR beta sequences from approximately 180 million T cells were reported. About 310 gigabases of sequencing data and approximately 80 million unique TCR sequences were included in an early release covering several hundred HLA-typed donors. Of the 350 to 450 genotyped donors, 65% to 90% were placed in the genetic ancestry cluster associated with self-reported Caucasian donors. The study aimed to test whether signatures of past pathogen exposure could be identified by cataloging public T cell receptors. Using immunosequencing, the study profiled T cell repertoires from 666 subjects and related those repertoires to cytomegalovirus serostatus. Besides the first cohort of about 730 subjects, a separate validation cohort made up of 120 different subjects was used. To predict cytomegalovirus infection status, the study combined high-throughput TCR immunosequencing, statistical association of individual TCRs with disease status, and machine learning. In a later analysis, previously published TCR beta repertoires from 600 to 850 donors were re-analyzed and high-resolution HLA genotyping was added so that TCR occurrence patterns could be studied. Rather than drawing on any new phenotypic data, the later analysis identified candidate immune exposures from TCR beta sequences and the way those sequences occurred across donors. An earlier analysis of some 500 of the donors applied high-throughput TCR beta sequencing to assess whether each TCR beta V gene segment acted as functional or pseudogenic. Donor age, sex, ethnicity and CMV serostatus were collected together with the repertoire data. Genome-wide SNP genotypes for about 55% of the 666 donors were used in a later genetic analysis, which treated that subset as a discovery cohort. Every repertoire in the discovery cohort had been generated on one and the same sequencing platform. HLA typing covered class I and class II loci at four-digit resolution. Typing coverage varied by locus: about 629-640 donors for A, B, C, DRB1 and DQB1; 500 to 550 for DQA1; about 570 for DPA1; approximately 490 for DPB1. Several DR-DQ haplotypes were treated as single units for association and clustering because of strong linkage in the cohort. On average, around 240,000 unique TCR beta nucleotide sequences were sequenced per donor among several hundred genotyped donors of the cohort, with 15% to 20% of those sequences being non-productive.

Broad study findings and their caveats: An association between a missense DCLRE1C variant and V-gene and J-gene trimming of TCR beta chains was found in a later genetic analysis and replicated in an independent cohort. In a later analysis, TCR association rates were found to vary across HLA loci, with the most associated TCRs seen for DRB1 alleles and the fewest for HLA-C alleles. Several of the top co-occurrence clusters appeared to be linked to parvovirus B19, influenza, CMV and Epstein-Barr virus, according to a later analysis. Cytomegalovirus status was reported to be diagnosed by the classifier with high specificity and sensitivity in both the original and validation cohorts. In an earlier analysis of 450 to 750 of the donors, most TCR beta V segments appeared in productive rearrangements about 87% or about 30% of the time, broadly matching IMGT annotations. A further reported finding was that TCR beta sequences accurately predicted the HLA-A and HLA-B alleles for most subjects in the first cohort. Immune exposure information for the cohort was limited to CMV serostatus. Most CMV-associated TCR beta chains appeared to be HLA-restricted in a later analysis, and the HLA associations seemed to be driven largely by CMV exposure. According to a later genetic analysis, donors in an Asian-associated ancestry cluster had fewer N-insertions in productive TCRs than the roughly 700-donor mean. Because HLA typing was missing for some donors at each locus, association tests included only the typed subset. A later analysis found that HLA-associated TCR beta chains were more clonally expanded and had lower generation probabilities than equally common non-associated chains. The presence/absence analyses assumed that sequencing depth was roughly uniform across donors, and that assumption may not be true. Three of the identified cytomegalovirus-associated TCR beta chains were confirmed in vitro to be specific for cytomegalovirus antigens. In this cohort, only TCR beta chains were sequenced, and detectable features were limited by the absence of alpha or paired-chain data. Because counts were too low, about 18 rarely observed V segments, including chromosome 9 orphons, were excluded from the earlier analysis of 587 of the donors. It was suggested by the authors that the approach could potentially be generalized to other disease states and immunological phenotypes. Some IMGT-functional V segments, including TRBV6-2 and TRBV6-3, could not be distinguished by the 87-base-pair reads and were therefore excluded. A cluster of highly shared sequence variants was judged likely to represent a technical artifact of the sequencing pipeline. Correlated functional status among segregating V segments might be attributable to linkage disequilibrium, but an unknown experimental factor could not be ruled out. A later analysis associated 16,951 TCR beta sequences with specific HLA alleles at a false discovery rate of 0.05. Assigning TCR associations to individual alleles was difficult when HLA alleles, especially DR and DQ, strongly co-occurred. While some public TCRs were present in many individuals, most TCR sequences turned up only very rarely across donors. The study gave a list of 150 to 200 TCR beta chains associated with cytomegalovirus.

The library was generated by the immunoSEQ multiplex PCR assay. A mixture of 60 forward primers for TCR Vbeta segments and 13 reverse primers for TCR Jbeta segments was used in the multiplex PCR. The CDR3 region of rearranged TCR beta genes was amplified from genomic DNA by a multiplex PCR assay. The amplified TCR beta libraries were sequenced on the Illumina HiSeq System as 87-base-pair reads. On the study's bioinformatics: A later analysis tallied 75 million to 95 million unique TCR beta chains across the roughly 610 repertoires, and some 10 million of those chains were shared by two or more donors. To remove PCR and sequencing errors, raw reads were error-corrected and collapsed into unique sequences using a nearest-neighbor algorithm that merged closely related sequences. Alignment of CDR3 sequences to IMGT reference sequences was used to assign V, D and J gene segments. For a sequence to be retained, a match of at least six nucleotides was required to both a V gene segment and a J gene segment. A rearrangement was called productive if the CDR3 had no stop codons and remained in frame with V and J, and every other rearrangement was called non-productive. Following IMGT convention, CDR3 was defined as the stretch from the second conserved V-encoded cysteine to the conserved J-encoded phenylalanine. The earlier analysis of 587 of the donors excluded any sequence lacking an unambiguous match to a single V gene segment. In an earlier analysis of some 590 of the donors, a V segment was called functional when productive rearrangements were above 56.7%, and segregating when the standard deviation between donors exceeded 5%. A statistical classification framework was developed to diagnose cytomegalovirus status using the catalog of TCR beta chain sequences. In a later analysis, V and J genes were assigned by comparing TCR nucleotide sequences against IMGT/GENE-DB human TR gene sequences. A later analysis assigned CDR3 sequences and most-parsimonious VDJ recombination scenarios with the TCRdist pipeline. In a later analysis, each TCR beta chain was defined by its CDR3 amino acid sequence together with its V-gene family, and reads lacking a unique V-gene family were excluded. In a later analysis, 500 to 650 highly shared, low-generation-probability nucleotide sequences were removed to address suspected cross-contamination and a sequencing artifact. In a later analysis, a clonal expansion index for each public chain was calculated from normalized within-repertoire ranks of inferred template counts. Generation probabilities in a later analysis came from a VDJ recombination model fitted to out-of-frame rearrangements, and those results were checked against IGoR. In a later analysis, hypergeometric tests were used to score TCR-TCR, TCR-HLA and TCR-CMV co-occurrence, with a repertoire-size bias correction applied to TCR pairs. False discovery rates were estimated in a later analysis by permuting HLA or CMV assignments 20 times. In a later analysis, co-occurring TCRs were grouped with DBSCAN, and TCRdist sequence similarity was added when clustering was performed within HLA-allele-positive subsets. Repertoires with fewer than 30,000 or more than 120,000 public chains were left out of co-occurrence clustering, as were roughly five repertoires with anomalous nucleotide sharing. TCRdb holds this immuneACCESS table with in-frame rearrangements only. Some clones are missing; in checked studies, unresolved V genes explain under half, and the rest has no known cause. The V and J calls and clone size come from that table; D and trimming were worked out from the DNA. In all, the sample holds more than 95,000 clones, and approximately 75% of those were seen once. The top ten clones comprise 3.3% of the sample.

The cohort consisted of more than 650 healthy bone marrow donors. At the time of sampling, every cohort member was nominally healthy, though immune exposures that went unrecorded were likely present. The donor was CMV seronegative and was included in the group of several hundred seronegative cohort members. A peripheral blood sample was provided by each donor, and peripheral blood mononuclear cells were used for TCR beta sequencing. The Qiagen DNeasy Blood Extraction Kit was used to extract genomic DNA from the blood cell samples. In this sample, this clone turned up a few times. Its cognate antigen has yet to be identified. No clone much larger than this one lies a single base away; base qualities are absent. According to the germline V gene, CDR1 reads SGHDN and CDR2 reads FVKESK. V loses 0 bases of germline sequence and J loses 8 bases, and the interval between the two ends is 10 bases. From the cysteine through the phenylalanine, the CDR3 covers 13 amino acids. Only the CDR3 part of the read is kept: 39 bases, read in frame from the first base.

This sequence was found in a woman aged 45-59 years in good health and CMV-seronegative. Here the chain combines TRBV14 and TRBJ1-2; the D segment could be TRBD1, given 6 matching bases. The specimen was PBMCs. The DNA sequence is given as TGTGCCAGCAGCCAAGAGAGGGGGTCCGGCTACACCTTC. Its coded protein is CASSQERGSGYTF.